This T cell receptor (beta chain) was captured by sequencing in a study of blood T cells in healthy people across ages (dated by TCRdb to between 2015 and 2016). Some background on the complete study: In model experiments, template switching captured roughly one uniquely barcoded TCR beta cDNA molecule for every two T cells. Using deep sequencing normalized with unique cDNA molecular identifiers, the study measured how TCR beta repertoire diversity changes with age. Four age groups were formed from the donors: young (average roughly 15 years), middle-aged (around 39), aged (roughly 56) and long-lived (roughly 88). Using the same blood draw, the study looked at two additional independent replicas of 1 million unique cDNA reads for two donors, one aged 18 to 29 and the other aged 80 or older. General findings and caveats noted by the study authors: Observed TCR beta diversity correlated strongly with the percentage of naive T cells measured by flow cytometry. The CMV infection status of donors was not known, potentially confounding age-related changes in expanded clonotypes. Since profiling was done on bulk unsorted PBMCs, naive and antigen-experienced compartments could not be conclusively compared. Estimates of total diversity from one million sequenced T cells were regarded as lower bounds and underestimates. Compared with the aged group, the long-lived group had more naive CD4+ T cells, fewer expanded clones and increased TCR diversity, a pattern suggesting age selection. Observed TCR beta diversity per million T cells fell roughly linearly with age, and a significant reduction was already apparent by age roughly 40.

The CDR3 measures 13 amino acids from cysteine to phenylalanine. The sequence is cut down to CDR3 DNA, 39 bases in frame from base 1. As encoded in the germline V gene, CDR1 is SQVTM while CDR2 is ANQGSEA. Donors were around 37 systemically healthy Caucasian individuals from Russia aged about 6 to 100 years. Roughly 9 milliliters of peripheral blood were drawn from each donor into EDTA-treated Vacutainer tubes. PBMCs were isolated by Ficoll-Paque density-gradient centrifugation, with at least 6.5 million obtained per sample. Total RNA, at least 6 micrograms per sample, was extracted from PBMCs with Trizol reagent. For every donor, flow cytometry on a PBMC aliquot measured the percentage of naive CD45RAhigh/CD27high T cells. Remarks on this clonotype: The antigen this receptor binds is unknown. One junction end disagrees with the germline gene, perhaps due to a read error.

The library was generated by 5' RACE. TCRdb lists the instrument as Illumina HiSeq 2500. A second PCR of about 6 to 11 cycles was performed with a sample-barcoded 5' primer and a J-beta primer mix. Each TCR beta cDNA molecule received a unique molecular identifier from a template-switch 5' adaptor carrying 12 random nucleotides. Each sample yielded at least 3 million CDR3-containing paired-end reads. The Mint cDNA synthesis kit, primed by a TRBC-specific oligonucleotide, was used to synthesize first-strand cDNA from all RNA. All cDNA was treated with uracil-DNA glycosylase and then went through a first 18-cycle PCR with the universal primers M1SS and BC2_uni_R. The authors' pipeline ran thus. For normalization, 1 million high-quality reads were randomly selected from each sample, with every read carrying a distinct molecular identifier. Instead of being binned into consensus sequences, reads that shared molecular identifiers were thrown out. MiTCR, run with a Q25 quality threshold and the strictest error-elimination algorithm, handled CDR3 identification, clonotype clustering and error correction. A nonparametric unseen species model with Euler transformation was used to estimate lower-bound total TCR beta diversity. The raw public reads went through TCRdb reprocessing: fastp at Q25, MiXCR clone calling, in-frame beta chains kept. Each CDR3 protein appears once, grouped with its most common genes and DNA. The V and J calls were not made by the authors but by TCRdb's processing. The sample contains around 1,000,000 distinct CDR3 sequences, about 25% of them found a single time. Together, the top ten hold 0.65% to 0.75% of the sample.

This sample was also put to use in a study of T cells of mothers and their children. The second source states: Nine systemically healthy Caucasian individuals served as donors, namely three mothers together with their six children. cDNA synthesis used all of the extracted RNA, with 1.5 ug of RNA in each 15 ul reaction. In the second PCR, sample barcodes and 2-4 random nucleotides were introduced via the M1S primer. More than 8 million TCR beta CDR3 reads were obtained from each mother, and several million reads were obtained from each child. In both related and unrelated pairs, thymic selection shapes the output of TCR recombination in a similar way, with inherited differences having only a minor effect. Related mother-child pairs always showed normalized repertoire overlap that was slightly higher than in unrelated mother-child pairs, though the difference was never significant. Persistent microchimeric T cell clones were not detected, at a sensitivity of 85 to 100 clones per million clonotypes. In the study, deep NGS was used to compare the TCR beta repertoires of mothers and children, and features distinguishing related mother-child pairs from unrelated individuals were sought. On average, the children were 11 +/- 4 years old, while the mothers were approximately 40 +/- 4 years old. After adapter ligation with NEBNext reagents, the libraries were sequenced on Illumina HiSeq 2000 with 100+100 nt paired-end reads. To prevent cross-contamination, the mother and child libraries were prepared one month apart and sequenced in separate runs. For each donor, somewhere between roughly 450,000 and 2,200,000 distinct TCR beta clonotypes were identified. Naive TCR beta clonotypes were estimated from low-frequency clonotypes matched to each donor's FACS-determined naive share, without sorting.

The source is a girl aged 2-10 years in good health. The chain employs TRBV29-1 and TRBJ2-5, with the D gene not confidently named. The specimen sequenced was blood. CDR3 region: CSVEKPNQETRYF. The nucleotide sequence is TGCAGCGTTGAAAAGCCGAACCAAGAGACCCGGTACTTC. With all but the CDR3 taken from the reference TRBV29-1 and TRBJ2-5 genes, the full variable domain is: SAVISQKPSRDICQRGTSLTIQCQVDSQVTMMFWYRQQPGQSLTLIATANQGSEATYESGFVIDKFPISRPNLTFSTLTVSNMSPEDSSIYLCSVEKPNQETRYFGPGTRLLVL.